Listed below are T cell receptor beta chains from one sample, sequenced in a study of T-cell memory formation after mild COVID-19. TCRdb analysed the 5' RACE reads with MiXCR anew, one entry per CDR3 protein. The data hold 550,000 to 600,000 distinct CDR3 sequences, with roughly a fifth observed a single time. The specimen was PBMCs or a T cell subset sorted from them (not recorded which). The receptor set was obtained from an adult woman who had mild COVID-19 (a few samples of this study predate the infection). Cell type and time point are not known. Each CDR3 is given with its conserved first and last residue. The order of the fields is V gene, clone size, D gene, J gene, CDR3 protein, CDR3 DNA. D genes are given only for firm matches. Rows give clone size only sometimes, using once, few, many, or a class for an expanded clone.

TRBV7-3	-	-	TRBJ1-6	CASSSRGRSSYNSPLHF	TGTGCCAGCAGCTCAAGGGGACGGAGCTCCTATAATTCACCCCTCCACTTT
TRBV12-3/TRBV12-4	-	TRBD1	TRBJ2-1	CASSLATDRTGGLGNEQFF	TGTGCCAGCAGTTTAGCGACTGATCGGACAGGGGGACTTGGGAATGAGCAGTTCTTC
TRBV11-2	-	TRBD2	TRBJ2-1	CASSLSTGGPRSYEQFF	TGTGCCAGCAGCTTGTCAACGGGAGGGCCTCGTTCCTATGAGCAGTTCTTC
TRBV7-2	-	-	TRBJ1-5	CASSLRQRTQPQHF	TGTGCCAGCAGCTTAAGACAGCGCACTCAGCCCCAGCATTTT
TRBV5-1	few	-	TRBJ1-1	CASSLWGRGVNTEAFF	TGCGCCAGCAGCTTGTGGGGCAGGGGTGTCAACACTGAAGCTTTCTTT
TRBV29-1	-	-	TRBJ1-4	CSVVTTNEKLFF	TGCAGCGTTGTTACAACTAATGAAAAACTGTTTTTT
TRBV7-3	-	TRBD1	TRBJ2-5	CASSAQGAQETQYF	TGTGCCAGCAGCGCACAGGGGGCGCAAGAGACCCAGTACTTC
TRBV18	-	-	TRBJ2-5	CASSPPLLVETQYF	TGTGCCAGCTCACCACCTTTGCTAGTGGAGACCCAGTACTTC
TRBV3-1	-	-	TRBJ2-5	CASSQQNRIGETQYF	TGTGCCAGCAGCCAACAAAACCGCATCGGGGAGACCCAGTACTTC
TRBV6-5	-	-	TRBJ2-7	CASSYTGLGEQYF	TGTGCCAGCAGTTATACAGGGTTGGGAGAGCAGTACTTC
TRBV19	few	-	TRBJ1-1	CASSIDLSESTEAFF	TGTGCCAGTAGTATAGATCTATCGGAGTCCACTGAAGCTTTCTTT
TRBV6-1	few	TRBD1	TRBJ1-4	CASSDWTGESANEKLFF	TGTGCCAGCAGTGATTGGACAGGGGAGAGTGCTAATGAAAAACTGTTTTTT
TRBV7-2	few	TRBD1	TRBJ2-1	CASSTPRTGARNEQFF	TGTGCCAGCAGCACTCCTCGGACAGGGGCCCGCAATGAGCAGTTCTTC
TRBV5-1	many	-	TRBJ2-2	CASSLLNTGELFF	TGCGCCAGCAGCTTGTTGAACACCGGGGAGCTGTTTTTT
TRBV11-2	-	-	TRBJ2-1	CASSLGTEGYEQFF	TGTGCCAGCAGCTTAGGGACAGAGGGCTATGAGCAGTTCTTC
TRBV3-1	few	TRBD2	TRBJ2-5	CASSQDLGASGAAGVRETQYF	TGTGCCAGCAGCCAAGATCTTGGGGCTAGCGGGGCAGCCGGCGTAAGGGAGACCCAGTACTTC
TRBV24-1	few	TRBD1	TRBJ2-1	CATSWRGQGPYNEQFF	TGTGCCACCAGTTGGAGGGGACAGGGGCCCTACAATGAGCAGTTCTTC
TRBV15	-	-	TRBJ1-5	CATNGDTYQPQHF	TGTGCCACCAACGGCGATACCTATCAGCCCCAGCATTTT
TRBV19	few	-	TRBJ2-1	CASKQLTEQFF	TGTGCCAGCAAACAGCTAACTGAGCAGTTCTTC
TRBV7-3	few	-	TRBJ2-7	CASSFHQGYEQYF	TGTGCCAGCAGCTTTCACCAGGGCTACGAGCAGTACTTC
TRBV18	few	-	TRBJ1-1	CASSPAHGDQAFF	TGTGCCAGCTCACCGGCCCATGGGGATCAGGCTTTCTTT
TRBV10-3	-	TRBD2	TRBJ2-1	CAINQAGSSYNEQFF	TGTGCCATCAACCAAGCGGGAAGCTCCTACAATGAGCAGTTCTTC
TRBV5-1	few	-	TRBJ1-4	CASSFRAESEKLFF	TGCGCCAGCAGCTTCAGGGCTGAAAGCGAAAAACTGTTTTTT
TRBV19	-	-	TRBJ1-2	CASISGRLSYGYTF	TGTGCCAGTATATCGGGCAGACTTTCCTATGGCTACACCTTC
TRBV11-2	few	-	TRBJ2-5	CASSPTGQGETQYF	TGTGCCAGCAGTCCTACAGGGCAGGGGGAGACCCAGTACTTC
TRBV5-5	-	-	TRBJ1-2	CASSFGTGSYYGYTF	TGTGCCAGCAGCTTCGGCACAGGGTCGTACTATGGCTACACCTTC
TRBV5-4	few	TRBD2	TRBJ2-3	CASSLPPGLAATDTQYF	TGTGCCAGCAGCTTACCACCGGGGCTAGCGGCCACAGATACGCAGTATTTT
TRBV28	-	-	TRBJ2-3	CASAGGQGGDTQYF	TGTGCCAGCGCTGGGGGCCAGGGCGGAGATACGCAGTATTTT
TRBV5-1	few	TRBD2	TRBJ2-3	CASSSDGLAGVTDTQYF	TGCGCCAGCAGTTCCGATGGACTAGCGGGAGTCACAGATACGCAGTATTTT